The entry below describes one T cell receptor (beta chain). Its antigen is still unknown. It has no much larger one-base neighbor in the sample; base qualities were not kept. The sample comes from a study of T cell responses to AZD1222 COVID-19 vaccine (TCRdb year 2021). At the level of the whole study: TCR sequencing was performed for roughly 240 trial participants, of whom 200 to 220 were given two doses of AZD1222 and some 26 were given two doses of MenACWY control vaccine. Trial participants were enrolled by age into subgroups of 18-55, 56-69 and 70-plus years, and approximately 150, 30 and 60 TCR-sequenced participants, respectively, were included in these subgroups. Overall study outcomes, separate from this receptor: In the small 56-69-year group, the increase in depth fell short of significance, most likely because of low power. Reportedly, almost half of the unique spike-specific TCRs recognized epitopes lying outside the regions that are mutated in the B.1.351 and B.1.1.7 variants. Participants were mostly white British and included more females than males, and it was suggested by the authors that clonal diversity may have been underestimated. Conclusions about previously exposed vaccinees are limited, since just six or seven AZD1222 recipients were seropositive for SARS-CoV-2 at baseline. A significant rise in spike-specific TCR breadth and depth was observed after two AZD1222 doses relative to day 0 and relative to MenACWY recipients. The vaccine-associated CD4 TCRs covered the entire spike protein, and the dominant responses fell in regions 160-218 and 743-854. Because no day 14 peak-response samples were available, the repertoires could be characterized only after the peak T cell response.

This specimen's time point label, interpreted: about 28 days (+/-7) after the second vaccine dose. AZD1222 recipients given second doses at about 4 weeks or at about 12 weeks were pooled, since spike-specific TCR depth and breadth were not found to differ between the two schedules. Samples from vaccinated people were obtained from the UK trials COV001 and COV002, which included a single-blind randomized controlled phase 2/3 trial of AZD1222 (ChAdOx1 nCoV-19) in healthy adults. Trial participant PBMC samples were collected at day 0 and day 28 after the second dose for TCRbeta chain sequencing. The CDR3, from cysteine to phenylalanine, totals 15 residues. Only the CDR3 DNA stays, 45 bases, in frame from base 1. Germline trimming amounts to 6 bases on V and 5 bases on J, with 11 as the count of junction bases outside the gene matches. According to the germline V gene, CDR1 reads SGDLS and CDR2 reads YYNGEE.

The CDR3 regions of human TCRbeta chains were analyzed by immunosequencing. In the authors' own workflow: TCRs in the repertoires were matched against a reference library of SARS-CoV-2-specific TCRs that had been generated with the MIRA antigen-specificity platform. Breadth was defined as the fraction of unique TCRs that were SARS-CoV-2-associated. Depth was defined as the fraction of total T cells that were SARS-CoV-2-associated. Using the MIRA data, every spike-specific TCR was mapped to the spike region that the TCR reacted to and assigned to either a CD4 or a CD8 class. Log10-transformed breadth and depth values were compared by one-way ANOVA with Sidak's multiple comparisons tests. TCRdb re-hosts the immuneACCESS table, in-frame sequences only. Its copies lack some clones; in the studies checked, an unresolved V gene accounts for under half of them, and the cause for the rest is not known. V and J calls and clone size are those listed in that table; D and trimming were worked out from the DNA. The table for this sample lists about 120,000 clones; 70% to 85% of them were counted only once. The ten largest clones capture roughly a quarter of the sample.

This specimen was peripheral blood, taken 28 days after the second AZD1222 dose. The V gene is TRBV9 and the J gene is TRBJ2-3, and 8 junction bases match TRBD1. This receptor was obtained from an adult who received the AZD1222 COVID-19 vaccine. The CDR3 protein sequence reads: CASNLMTGVGDTQYF. The DNA sequence is TGTGCCAGCAACCTAATGACAGGGGTCGGAGATACGCAGTATTTT.